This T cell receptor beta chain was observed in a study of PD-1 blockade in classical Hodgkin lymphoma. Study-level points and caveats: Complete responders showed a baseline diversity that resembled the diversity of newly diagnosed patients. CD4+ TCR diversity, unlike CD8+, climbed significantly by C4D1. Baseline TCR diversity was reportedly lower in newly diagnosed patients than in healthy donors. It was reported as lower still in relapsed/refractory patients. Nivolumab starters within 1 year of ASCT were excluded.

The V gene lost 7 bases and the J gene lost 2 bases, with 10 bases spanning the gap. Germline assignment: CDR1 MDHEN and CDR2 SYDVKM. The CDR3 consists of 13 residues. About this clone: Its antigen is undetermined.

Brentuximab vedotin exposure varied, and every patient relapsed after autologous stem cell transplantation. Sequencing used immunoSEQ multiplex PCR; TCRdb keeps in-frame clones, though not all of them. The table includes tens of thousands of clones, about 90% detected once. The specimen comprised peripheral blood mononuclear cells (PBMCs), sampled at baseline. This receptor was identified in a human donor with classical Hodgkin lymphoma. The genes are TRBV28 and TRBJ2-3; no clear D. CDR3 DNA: TGTGCCAGCAACCTTAGCCCCACAGATACGCAGTATTTT. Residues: CASNLSPTDTQYF. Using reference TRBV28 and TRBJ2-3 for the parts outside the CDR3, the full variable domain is DVKVTQSSRYLVKRTGEKVFLECVQDMDHENMFWYRQDPGLGLRLIYFSYDVKMKEKGDIPEGYSVSREKKERFSLILESASTNQTSMYLCASNLSPTDTQYFGPGTRLTVL.